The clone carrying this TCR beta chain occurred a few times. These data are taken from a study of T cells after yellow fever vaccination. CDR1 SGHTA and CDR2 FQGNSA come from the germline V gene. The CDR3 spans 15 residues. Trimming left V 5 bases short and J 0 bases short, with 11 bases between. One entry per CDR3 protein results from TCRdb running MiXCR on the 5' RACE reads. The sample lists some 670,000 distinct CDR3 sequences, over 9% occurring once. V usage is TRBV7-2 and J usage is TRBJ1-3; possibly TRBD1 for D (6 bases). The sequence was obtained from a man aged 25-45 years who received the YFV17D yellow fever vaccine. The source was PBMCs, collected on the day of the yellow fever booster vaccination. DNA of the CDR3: TGTGCCAGCAGCATGGACAGAGCCTCTGGAAACACCATATATTTT. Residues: CASSMDRASGNTIYF. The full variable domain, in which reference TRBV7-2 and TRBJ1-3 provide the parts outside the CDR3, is GAGVSQSPSNKVTEKGKDVELRCDPISGHTALYWYRQSLGQGLEFLIYFQGNSAPDKSGLPSDRFSAERTGGSVSTLTIQRTQQEDSAVYLCASSMDRASGNTIYFGEGSWLTVV.